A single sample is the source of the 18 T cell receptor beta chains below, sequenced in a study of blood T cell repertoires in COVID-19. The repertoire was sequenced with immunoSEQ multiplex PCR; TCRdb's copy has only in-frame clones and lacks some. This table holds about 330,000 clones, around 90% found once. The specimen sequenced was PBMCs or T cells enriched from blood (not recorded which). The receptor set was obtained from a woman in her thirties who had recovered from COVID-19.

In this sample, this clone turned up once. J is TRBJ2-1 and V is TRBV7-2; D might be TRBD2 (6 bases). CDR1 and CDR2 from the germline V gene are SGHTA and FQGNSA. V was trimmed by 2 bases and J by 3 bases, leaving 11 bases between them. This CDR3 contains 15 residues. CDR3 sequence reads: CASSLRASDYNEQFF. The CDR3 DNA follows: TGTGCCAGCAGCTTAAGGGCTAGCGACTACAATGAGCAGTTCTTC.

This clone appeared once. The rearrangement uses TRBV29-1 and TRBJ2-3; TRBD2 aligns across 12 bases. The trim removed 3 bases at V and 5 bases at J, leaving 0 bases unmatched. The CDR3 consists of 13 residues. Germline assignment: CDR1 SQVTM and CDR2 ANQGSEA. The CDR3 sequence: CSVETSGGDTQYF. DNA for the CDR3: TGCAGCGTTGAGACTAGCGGGGGAGATACGCAGTATTTT.

The CDR3 protein is CASSVDMSTDTQYF. CDR3 nucleotides: TGTGCCAGCAGCGTAGACATGAGCACAGATACGCAGTATTTT. The chain is built from TRBV9 and TRBJ2-3; unclear D gene. Per germline, CDR1 SGDLS and CDR2 YYNGEE. V lost 0 bases, J lost 0 bases, and 5 bases lay in between. This CDR3 contains 14 residues.

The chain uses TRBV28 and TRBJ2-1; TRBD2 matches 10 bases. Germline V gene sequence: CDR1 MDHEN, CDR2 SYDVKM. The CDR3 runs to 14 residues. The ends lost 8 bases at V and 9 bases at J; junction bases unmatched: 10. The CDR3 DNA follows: TGTGCCAGCGGAGCGGGAGGGCTGTTCATTGAGCAGTTCTTC. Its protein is CASGAGGLFIEQFF. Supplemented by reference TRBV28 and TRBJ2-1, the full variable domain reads DVKVTQSSRYLVKRTGEKVFLECVQDMDHENMFWYRQDPGLGLRLIYFSYDVKMKEKGDIPEGYSVSREKKERFSLILESASTNQTSMYLCASGAGGLFIEQFFGPGTRLTVL.

Written as DNA, the CDR3 is TGTGCCAGCAGCTGGGGGACTAGGGGCTACGAGCAGTACTTC. Translated: CASSWGTRGYEQYF. The chain carries TRBV7-9 and TRBJ2-7, with TRBD2 matching 8 bases. Germline-derived CDR1 and CDR2 are SEHNR and FQNEAQ (reference sequence). The junction had 5 bases not matched to a gene; V was cut back by 4 bases and J by 3 bases. The CDR3 consists of 14 residues.

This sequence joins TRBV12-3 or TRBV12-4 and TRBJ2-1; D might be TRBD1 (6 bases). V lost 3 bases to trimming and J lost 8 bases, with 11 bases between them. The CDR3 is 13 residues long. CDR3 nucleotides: TGTGCCAGCAGTTTTACAGGGTCGCATGAGCAGTTCTTC. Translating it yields CASSFTGSHEQFF.

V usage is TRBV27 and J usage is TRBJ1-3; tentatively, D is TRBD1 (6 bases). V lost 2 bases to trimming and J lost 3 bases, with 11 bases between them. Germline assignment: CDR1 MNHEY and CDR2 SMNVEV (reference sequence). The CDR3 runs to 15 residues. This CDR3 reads CASSLIGGSGNTIYF. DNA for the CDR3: TGTGCCAGCAGTTTAATAGGGGGAAGTGGAAACACCATATATTTT.

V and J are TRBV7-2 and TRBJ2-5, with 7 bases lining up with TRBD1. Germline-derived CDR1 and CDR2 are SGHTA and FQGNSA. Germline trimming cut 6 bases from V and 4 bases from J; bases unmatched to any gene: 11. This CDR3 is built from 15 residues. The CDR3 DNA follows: TGTGCCAGCAGAACAACTTTGACAGGGCGAGAGACCCAGTACTTC. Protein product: CASRTTLTGRETQYF.

The CDR3 region has the DNA TGTGCCTGGAGTGTAGGGCAGGAGGGCGAAAAACTGTTTTTT. Its protein is CAWSVGQEGEKLFF. The chain employs TRBV30 and TRBJ1-4; D is uncertain. The CDR3 consists of 14 residues. Per the germline V gene, CDR1 is GTSNPN and CDR2 is SVGIG (reference sequence). Trimming removed 0 bases at V and 8 bases at J, with 13 bases between.

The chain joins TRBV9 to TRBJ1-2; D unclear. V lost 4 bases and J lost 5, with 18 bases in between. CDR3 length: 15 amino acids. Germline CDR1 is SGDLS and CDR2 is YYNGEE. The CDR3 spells CASSPGRIPLYGYTF. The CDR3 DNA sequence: TGTGCCAGCAGCCCCGGGAGGATTCCCCTTTATGGCTACACCTTC.

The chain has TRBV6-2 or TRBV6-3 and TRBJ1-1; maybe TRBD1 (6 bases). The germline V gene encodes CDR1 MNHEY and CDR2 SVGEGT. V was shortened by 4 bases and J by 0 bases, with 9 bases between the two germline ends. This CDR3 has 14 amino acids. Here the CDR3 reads CASSSRTVNTEAFF. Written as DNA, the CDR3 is TGTGCCAGCAGTTCCAGGACAGTGAACACTGAAGCTTTCTTT.

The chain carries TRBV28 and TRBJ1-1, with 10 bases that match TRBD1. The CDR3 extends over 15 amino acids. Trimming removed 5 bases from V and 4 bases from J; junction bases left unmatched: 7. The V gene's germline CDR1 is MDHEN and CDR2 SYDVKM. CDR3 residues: CASSPDRGLGTEAFF. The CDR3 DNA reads TGTGCCAGCAGTCCGGACAGGGGGTTGGGCACTGAAGCTTTCTTT.

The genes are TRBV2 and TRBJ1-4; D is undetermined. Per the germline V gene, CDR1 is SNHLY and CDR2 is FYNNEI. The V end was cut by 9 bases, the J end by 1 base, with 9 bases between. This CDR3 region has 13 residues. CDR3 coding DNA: TGTGCCAGTCGACGGGAAACTAATGAAAAACTGTTTTTT. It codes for CASRRETNEKLFF.

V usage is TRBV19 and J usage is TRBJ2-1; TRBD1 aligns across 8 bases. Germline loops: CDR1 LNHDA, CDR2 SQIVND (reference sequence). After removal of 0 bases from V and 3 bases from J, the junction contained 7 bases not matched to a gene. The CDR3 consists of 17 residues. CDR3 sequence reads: CASSIDNWGTGYNEQFF. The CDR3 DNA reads TGTGCCAGTAGTATAGATAATTGGGGGACAGGCTACAATGAGCAGTTCTTC.

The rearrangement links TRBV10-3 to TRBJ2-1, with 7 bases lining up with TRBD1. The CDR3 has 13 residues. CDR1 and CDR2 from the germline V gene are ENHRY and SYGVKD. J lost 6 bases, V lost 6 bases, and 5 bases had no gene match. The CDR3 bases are TGTGCCATCAGACCGACAGGGAGCAATGAGCAGTTCTTC. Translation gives CAIRPTGSNEQFF.

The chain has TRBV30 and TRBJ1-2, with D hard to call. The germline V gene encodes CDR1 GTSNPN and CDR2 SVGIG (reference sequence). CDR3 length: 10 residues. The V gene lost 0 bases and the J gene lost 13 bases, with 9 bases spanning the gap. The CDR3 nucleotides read TGTGCCTGGAGTGTACAGCCACCCACCTTC. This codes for CAWSVQPPTF.

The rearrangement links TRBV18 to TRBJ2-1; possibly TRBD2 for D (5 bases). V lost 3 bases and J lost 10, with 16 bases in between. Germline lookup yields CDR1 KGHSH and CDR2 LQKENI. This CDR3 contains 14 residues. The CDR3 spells CASSPEVASPEQFF. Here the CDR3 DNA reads TGTGCCAGCTCACCTGAGGTAGCTAGCCCGGAGCAGTTCTTC.

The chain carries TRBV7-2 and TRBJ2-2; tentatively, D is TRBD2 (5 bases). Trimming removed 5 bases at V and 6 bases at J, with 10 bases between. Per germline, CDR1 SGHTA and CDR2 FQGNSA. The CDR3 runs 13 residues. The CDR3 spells CASSPPGAGELFF. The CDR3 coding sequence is TGTGCCAGCAGCCCCCCCGGGGCCGGGGAGCTGTTTTTT.